These 13 T cell receptor beta chains were all obtained from the same sample, sequenced in a study of low-dose radiotherapy and immunotherapy resistance in tumors. Primers used for first-strand cDNA, a TRAV- and TRBV-specific set, covered both alpha and beta chains. The PCR that amplified TCRs ran for approximately 20 cycles, relying on a constant-region primer and a V-primer adapter. TCRdb processed the reads anew with MiXCR; each CDR3 protein has one entry. Of 65,000 to 90,000 distinct CDR3 sequences listed, about 20% are singletons. Time point here: before trial treatment. The sequencing used PBMCs, collected before treatment. Receptors were obtained from a male donor with prostate cancer.

In its sample, this clonotype was seen many times. The chain has TRBV10-3 and TRBJ2-2; weak D call: TRBD1 (6 bases). The CDR3 is made up of 14 amino acids. CDR1 is ENHRY, CDR2 SYGVKD, per germline. V was shortened by 10 bases and J by 4 bases, with 16 bases between the two germline ends. The CDR3 region has the DNA TGTGCCACCATACAGGGTAGGACCACCGGGGAGCTGTTTTTT. As protein: CATIQGRTTGELFF.

This chain links TRBV19 with TRBJ2-1; TRBD2 aligns across 11 bases. After removal of 6 bases from V and 2 bases from J, the junction contained 3 bases not matched to a gene. From germline, CDR1 is LNHDA and CDR2 SQIVND (reference sequence). The CDR3 covers 15 residues. CDR3 in amino acids: CASRKTSGAYNEQFF. The CDR3 DNA reads as TGTGCCAGTAGGAAGACTAGCGGGGCCTACAATGAGCAGTTCTTC.

This clonotype showed up many times. The chain combines TRBV5-1 with TRBJ2-7; the match to TRBD1 covers 8 bases. This CDR3 comprises 14 residues. With 4 bases clipped from V and 4 bases from J, the junction kept 7 bases outside the gene matches. Germline values: CDR1 SGHRS, CDR2 YFSETQ. The CDR3 reads CASSQGQGPYEQYF. In DNA form, the CDR3 reads TGCGCCAGCAGCCAAGGACAGGGTCCTTACGAGCAGTACTTC.

By sample fraction, this clonotype is large. DNA of the CDR3: TGTGCCAGCAGCTTATTACCTGTGGGGGCAGTGGGATACGAGCAGTACTTC. As protein: CASSLLPVGAVGYEQYF. This chain connects TRBV7-2 to TRBJ2-7; D possibly corresponds to TRBD1 (6 bases). Germline CDR1 and CDR2: SGHTA and FQGNSA. V was trimmed by 2 bases and J by 4 bases, leaving 21 bases between them. CDR3 length equals 17 residues.

The gene calls are TRBV28 and TRBJ1-2, with 7 bases lining up with TRBD1. The CDR3 loop spans 13 amino acids. Germline V gene sequence: CDR1 MDHEN, CDR2 SYDVKM. The junction had 9 bases not matched to a gene; V was cut back by 6 bases and J by 8 bases. The DNA of the CDR3 is TGTGCCAGCAGCCCGGACAGGTCATTGGGCTACACCTTC. Amino acids: CASSPDRSLGYTF.

This clonotype came up a few times. The CDR3 protein is CASSYSGYSSYNEQFF. The CDR3 nucleotides read TGTGCCAGCAGTTACTCTGGGTATAGCTCCTACAATGAGCAGTTCTTC. V and J are TRBV6-2 or TRBV6-3 and TRBJ2-1; D is ambiguous. This CDR3 contains 16 residues. The germline CDR1 and CDR2 sequences are MNHEY and SVGEGT. Trimming shortened V by 0 bases and J by 0 bases, and 9 bases separated the two germline ends.

The table lists this clonotype with many counts. The chain is built from TRBV20-1 and TRBJ1-2; 7 nucleotides agree with TRBD1. The CDR3 is 15 residues long. CDR1 is DFQATT, CDR2 SNEGSKA, per germline (reference sequence). The J segment lost 3 bases and the V segment lost 5 bases, leaving 12 bases of the junction unmatched. Written as DNA, the CDR3 is TGCAGTGCTGCGAATAACAGGGGTGCTGACTATGGCTACACCTTC. Residues: CSAANNRGADYGYTF.

In its sample, this clonotype was seen many times. The V and J genes are TRBV10-3 and TRBJ1-1, with a weak D call TRBD1 (5 bases). The CDR3 has 16 residues. The germline gives CDR1 ENHRY, CDR2 SYGVKD. V was cut by 5 bases and J by 0 bases, with 16 bases left in between. The CDR3 is CAISHDRDALNTEAFF. The CDR3 DNA follows: TGTGCCATCAGTCACGACCGGGACGCTTTGAACACTGAAGCTTTCTTT.

This clonotype was counted between two and nine times. The chain combines TRBV6-2 or TRBV6-3 with TRBJ2-1, with D uncertain. The germline gives CDR1 MNHEY, CDR2 SVGEGT. Trimming shortened V by 2 bases and J by 9 bases, and 14 bases separated the two germline ends. This CDR3 contains 14 residues. The CDR3 region is CASSYPLAVAEQFF. In nucleotides, the CDR3 is TGTGCCAGCAGTTACCCCCTGGCAGTGGCTGAGCAGTTCTTC.

This rearrangement joins TRBV5-1 to TRBJ2-7, with D possibly being TRBD2 (5 bases). Germline V gene data show CDR1 as SGHRS and CDR2 as YFSETQ. V was trimmed by 4 bases and J by 3 bases, leaving 14 bases between them. The CDR3 contains 14 residues. CDR3 sequence reads: CASSPGSGIYEQYF. CDR3 DNA sequence: TGCGCCAGCAGCCCGGGAAGCGGAATCTACGAGCAGTACTTC.

This clonotype was seen many times. J is TRBJ1-1 and V is TRBV5-1; D remains unclear. The CDR3 has 14 amino acids. Trimming removed 3 bases from V and 1 base from J, with 10 bases in between. CDR1 is SGHRS, CDR2 YFSETQ, per germline. CDR3 residues: CASSWKTENTEAFF. CDR3 DNA sequence: TGCGCCAGCAGCTGGAAGACCGAGAACACTGAAGCTTTCTTT.

In this sample, this clonotype turned up a few times. The genes are TRBV27 and TRBJ1-4; D not certain. The CDR3 is 18 amino acids. CDR1 is MNHEY, CDR2 SMNVEV, per germline (reference sequence). With 0 bases removed from V and 0 bases from J, the gap between germline ends came to 14 bases. CDR3 coding DNA: TGTGCCAGCAGTTTATCCTCCAGAGGCCCAGCAACTAATGAAAAACTGTTTTTT. Amino acids: CASSLSSRGPATNEKLFF.

This clonotype was seen at least ten times. The chain is built from TRBV20-1 and TRBJ2-7; TRBD2 might be the D (5 bases). The germline V and J ends were trimmed by 3 bases and 2 bases, with 11 bases remaining between them. The CDR3 loop spans 13 amino acids. Germline assignment: CDR1 DFQATT and CDR2 SNEGSKA (reference sequence). The CDR3 reads CSASGMSAYEQYF. CDR3 nucleotide sequence: TGCAGTGCTAGCGGGATGTCTGCCTACGAGCAGTACTTC.